These 26 T cell receptor beta chains were sequenced from one sample in a study of shared clonotypes between healthy human individuals. Measured with immunoSEQ multiplex PCR; TCRdb has only the in-frame clones, and not every one. This table holds about 2.3 million clones, under 95% found once. Sequencing was performed on naive CD4+ T cells from PBMCs. Subset of the sample: CD45RA+ positively selected. The receptors here all came from a man in his late teens or twenties in good health. Some clones in this sample may be carry-over from other donors' samples.

The V gene is TRBV4-3, the J gene TRBJ2-3; perhaps TRBD2 as D (6 bases). Germline CDR1 reads LGHNA; CDR2 reads YSLEER. Trimming pared 1 base from V and 0 bases from J, leaving 14 bases between. The CDR3 loop spans 17 amino acids. The CDR3 nucleotides read TGCGCCAGCAGCCAAGTTAGAGGTGGGGGGAGCACAGATACGCAGTATTTT. Encoded protein: CASSQVRGGGSTDTQYF.

With regard to this clone: This same CDR3 is encoded by further DNA sequences in the sample. The gene calls are TRBV25-1 and TRBJ2-2, with unresolved D. Deletions cut 3 bases from V and 1 base from J, with 3 bases between. Germline values: CDR1 MGHDK, CDR2 SYGVNS. The CDR3 is 13 amino acids. The DNA of the CDR3 is TGTGCCAGCAGTGAGGAGAACACCGGGGAGCTGTTTTTT. This codes for CASSEENTGELFF.

The gene calls are TRBV7-9 and TRBJ2-2, with D unresolved. CDR3 length equals 12 residues. V was trimmed by 5 bases and J by 7 bases, leaving 8 bases between them. Germline CDR1 SEHNR, CDR2 FQNEAQ (reference sequence). CDR3 sequence: CASSQVSGELFF. CDR3 in DNA: TGTGCCAGCAGCCAAGTGAGCGGGGAGCTGTTTTTT.

The DNA of the CDR3 is TGTGCCAGCAGCTTGGCCTTGGGAGTCACAGATACGCAGTATTTT. Encoded protein: CASSLALGVTDTQYF. The gene calls are TRBV5-6 and TRBJ2-3, with a weak D call TRBD2 (5 bases). The V and J ends lost 0 bases and 2 bases respectively, with 10 bases between them. CDR1 and CDR2 (germline): SGHDT, YYEEEE. The CDR3 sequence is 15 residues long.

The rearrangement uses TRBV6-6 and TRBJ2-2, with D unresolved. This CDR3 contains 15 residues. Trimming removed 2 bases at V and 0 bases at J, with 7 bases between. Germline CDR1 MNHNY, CDR2 SVGAGI (reference sequence). CDR3 protein: CASSYVTTNTGELFF. The CDR3 DNA reads as TGTGCCAGCAGTTACGTAACCACGAACACCGGGGAGCTGTTTTTT.

As concerns this clone: This sample also contains other DNA sequences that code for the same CDR3. The chain couples TRBV5-1 to TRBJ2-7; the match to TRBD1 covers 8 bases. The CDR3 runs 15 residues. The J segment lost 3 bases and the V segment lost 0 bases, leaving 5 bases of the junction unmatched. The V gene's germline CDR1 is SGHRS and CDR2 YFSETQ. CDR3 bases: TGCGCCAGCAGCTTGGAGGGGGACAGGTTCTACGAGCAGTACTTC. It translates to CASSLEGDRFYEQYF.

Turning to this clone: The sample contains more than one DNA sequence encoding this CDR3. V usage is TRBV5-1 and J usage is TRBJ2-2; TRBD1 is a possible D gene (6 bases). V was clipped by 5 bases and J by 5 bases, with 7 bases between them. There are 12 residues in the CDR3. CDR1 and CDR2 (germline): SGHRS, YFSETQ. The CDR3 DNA follows: TGCGCCAGCAGGCAGGGGACCGGGGAGCTGTTTTTT. This codes for CASRQGTGELFF.

This clone was seen a single time. The genes are TRBV4-2 and TRBJ2-5; 13 bases match TRBD2. Losses at the gene ends were 1 base for V and 5 bases for J; bases not matched to a gene: 7. This CDR3 has 17 residues. CDR1 and CDR2 from the germline V gene are LGHNA and YNFKEQ. DNA for the CDR3: TGTGCCAGCAGCCAAGTACTAGCGGGAGGGCCCAGGGAGACCCAGTACTTC. This sequence encodes CASSQVLAGGPRETQYF.

The chain has TRBV28 and TRBJ1-5; 9 nucleotides match TRBD1. J lost 4 bases, V lost 3 bases, and 7 bases had no gene match. This CDR3 has 16 residues. The V gene's germline CDR1 is MDHEN and CDR2 SYDVKM. The CDR3 DNA follows: TGTGCCAGCAGTTTGTTGGGACAGGGTGTGAATCAGCCCCAGCATTTT. Its translation: CASSLLGQGVNQPQHF. Variable domain in full (rest from reference TRBV28 and TRBJ1-5): DVKVTQSSRYLVKRTGEKVFLECVQDMDHENMFWYRQDPGLGLRLIYFSYDVKMKEKGDIPEGYSVSREKKERFSLILESASTNQTSMYLCASSLLGQGVNQPQHFGDGTRLSIL.

The V call is TRBV5-8, the J call TRBJ1-4, with D maybe TRBD1 (5 bases). V was cut by 5 bases and J by 7 bases, with 15 bases left in between. The germline CDR1 and CDR2 sequences are SGHTS and YDEGEE. The length of the CDR3 is 14 residues. The CDR3 reads CASSSGLVGEKLFF. The DNA of the CDR3 is TGTGCCAGCAGTTCGGGACTGGTCGGTGAAAAACTGTTTTTT.

The V call is TRBV15, the J call TRBJ2-6; tentatively, D is TRBD1 or TRBD2 (5 bases each). Between the trimmed V and J ends, which lost 5 bases and 6 bases, there was a span of 14 bases. CDR1 and CDR2 from the germline V gene are LNHNV and YYDKDF (reference sequence). The CDR3 has 15 residues. In DNA, the CDR3 is TGTGCCACCAGCCAGGGACCCCGGGAGGCCAACGTCCTGACTTTC. This encodes CATSQGPREANVLTF.

The chain has TRBV5-1 and TRBJ2-4, with D possibly being TRBD2 (6 bases). Trimming took 7 bases from V and 1 from J, leaving 18 bases between them. Germline CDR1 SGHRS, CDR2 YFSETQ. The CDR3 is 16 amino acids. CDR3 region: CASSKGTGDAKNIQYF. The DNA of the CDR3 is TGCGCCAGCTCTAAGGGGACTGGGGACGCCAAAAACATTCAGTACTTC.

The chain employs TRBV7-8 and TRBJ2-7; D ambiguous. The CDR3 contains 12 residues. Germline V gene sequence: CDR1 SGHVS, CDR2 FQNEAQ. Between the trimmed V and J ends, which lost 5 bases and 4 bases, there was a span of 9 bases. This CDR3 reads CASSQRVYEQYF. CDR3 DNA sequence: TGTGCCAGCAGCCAAAGGGTTTACGAGCAGTACTTC.

The chain employs TRBV6-6 and TRBJ2-3; a weak D match, TRBD1 (6 bases). The CDR3 length is 15 residues. Trimming removed 6 bases from V and 4 bases from J, with 17 bases in between. Germline CDR1 reads MNHNY; CDR2 reads SVGAGI (reference sequence). The CDR3 spells CASRPGRAGADTQYF. CDR3 nucleotide sequence: TGTGCCAGCAGACCCGGGCGGGCAGGGGCAGATACGCAGTATTTT.

The chain employs TRBV7-9 and TRBJ2-3; D is perhaps TRBD1 (6 bases). The CDR3 length is 14 residues. Trimming left V 4 bases short and J 2 bases short, with 10 bases between. CDR1 is SEHNR, CDR2 FQNEAQ, per germline (reference sequence). CDR3 loop: CASSSRGLTDTQYF. The CDR3 DNA reads TGTGCCAGCAGCTCCAGGGGTCTCACAGATACGCAGTATTTT.

This chain joins TRBV15 and TRBJ1-3; 7 bases are shared with TRBD1. The CDR3 runs to 15 residues. CDR1 LNHNV and CDR2 YYDKDF come from the germline V gene (reference sequence). J gave up 2 bases and V 0 bases, and 1 base lay outside the gene matches. As DNA, the CDR3 is TGTGCCACCAGCAGAGACAGGGGGGCTGGAAACACCATATATTTT. Its protein is CATSRDRGAGNTIYF.

Comments on this clone: Other nucleotide sequences from this sample produce the same CDR3. The chain joins TRBV5-1 to TRBJ1-4; no definite D call. V shed 0 bases and J shed 3 bases, with 9 bases lying between them. The CDR3 is made up of 15 amino acids. Looked up from germline, CDR1 is SGHRS and CDR2 is YFSETQ. CDR3 in DNA: TGCGCCAGCAGCTTGGCCTCCGGACCTAATGAAAAACTGTTTTTT. Translation gives CASSLASGPNEKLFF.

Concerning this clone: This same CDR3 is encoded by further DNA sequences in the sample. The rearrangement links TRBV5-1 to TRBJ2-6; a weak D match, TRBD2 (6 bases). Germline assignment: CDR1 SGHRS and CDR2 YFSETQ. CDR3 length: 16 amino acids. Trimming removed 0 bases from V and 2 bases from J, with 9 bases in between. CDR3 sequence: CASSLGGGAGANVLTF. Written as DNA, the CDR3 is TGCGCCAGCAGCTTGGGCGGAGGGGCTGGGGCCAACGTCCTGACTTTC.

For this clone: The sample contains more than one DNA sequence encoding this CDR3. The chain combines TRBV7-2 with TRBJ2-5; 11 positions agree with TRBD1. Trimming cost V 5 bases and J 5 bases; bases outside gene matches: 4. Germline lookup yields CDR1 SGHTA and CDR2 FQGNSA. The CDR3 is 14 amino acids. CDR3 in DNA: TGTGCCAGCAGCCAGGACAGGGGGCGGGAGACCCAGTACTTC. This codes for CASSQDRGRETQYF.

The V call is TRBV4-1, the J call TRBJ2-7, with D perhaps being TRBD1 or TRBD2 (6 bases each). Trimming cost V 0 bases and J 3 bases, with 12 bases left between them. CDR1 MGHRA and CDR2 YSYEKL come from the germline V gene. CDR3 length: 15 residues. CDR3 sequence: CASSQDVGGGYEQYF. The CDR3 nucleotides read TGCGCCAGCAGCCAAGACGTGGGGGGCGGCTACGAGCAGTACTTC.

The chain recombines TRBV11-1 with TRBJ2-1, with no clear D. Per germline, CDR1 SGHAT and CDR2 FQDESV (reference sequence). The CDR3 is 12 amino acids. Deletions cut 4 bases from V and 9 bases from J, with 10 bases between. CDR3 sequence reads: CASSSLSGEQFF. The CDR3 bases are TGTGCCAGCAGCTCGTTGTCGGGTGAGCAGTTCTTC.

This chain connects TRBV28 to TRBJ2-6, with TRBD1 as a possible D gene (5 bases). The CDR3 is made up of 15 amino acids. Germline CDR1 MDHEN, CDR2 SYDVKM. The ends were cut back, 6 bases at V and 4 bases at J, with 13 bases in the middle. This CDR3 reads CASRPDTVGANVLTF. CDR3 sequence (DNA): TGTGCCAGCAGACCGGACACTGTCGGGGCCAACGTCCTGACTTTC.

J is TRBJ2-7 and V is TRBV7-8; 8 bases fit TRBD1. V dropped 4 bases and J dropped 6; count of bases not matched to a gene: 8. Germline V CDR1 and CDR2: SGHVS, FQNEAQ. The CDR3 extends over 14 amino acids. The CDR3 protein is CASSYRQGTGEQYF. Here the CDR3 DNA reads TGTGCCAGCAGCTACAGACAGGGGACGGGCGAGCAGTACTTC.

The rearrangement uses TRBV5-1 and TRBJ2-3; perhaps TRBD1 as D (5 bases). This CDR3 has 15 residues. Germline V gene data show CDR1 as SGHRS and CDR2 as YFSETQ. Trimming took 4 bases from V and 3 from J, leaving 15 bases between them. This chain's CDR3 is CASSRSQGLTDTQYF. Written as DNA, the CDR3 is TGCGCCAGCAGCCGAAGCCAGGGCTTGACAGATACGCAGTATTTT.

The DNA of the CDR3 is TGTGCCAGCAGCTTAGTGGGGGGGCAGGCGGCCAAAAACATTCAGTACTTC. This gives the protein CASSLVGGQAAKNIQYF. The J gene is TRBJ2-4, the V gene TRBV7-9; a weak D match, TRBD2 (7 bases). V lost 1 base and J lost 1, with 14 bases in between. This CDR3 comprises 17 residues. The germline V gene has CDR1 SEHNR and CDR2 FQNEAQ (reference sequence).

This chain connects TRBV18 to TRBJ1-4; D is ambiguous. CDR3 size: 14 residues. Between the trimmed V and J ends, which lost 1 base and 8 bases, there was a span of 11 bases. The V gene's germline CDR1 is KGHSH and CDR2 LQKENI. This CDR3 reads CASSPLVAGEKLFF. CDR3 in DNA: TGTGCCAGCTCACCACTAGTGGCTGGAGAAAAACTGTTTTTT.